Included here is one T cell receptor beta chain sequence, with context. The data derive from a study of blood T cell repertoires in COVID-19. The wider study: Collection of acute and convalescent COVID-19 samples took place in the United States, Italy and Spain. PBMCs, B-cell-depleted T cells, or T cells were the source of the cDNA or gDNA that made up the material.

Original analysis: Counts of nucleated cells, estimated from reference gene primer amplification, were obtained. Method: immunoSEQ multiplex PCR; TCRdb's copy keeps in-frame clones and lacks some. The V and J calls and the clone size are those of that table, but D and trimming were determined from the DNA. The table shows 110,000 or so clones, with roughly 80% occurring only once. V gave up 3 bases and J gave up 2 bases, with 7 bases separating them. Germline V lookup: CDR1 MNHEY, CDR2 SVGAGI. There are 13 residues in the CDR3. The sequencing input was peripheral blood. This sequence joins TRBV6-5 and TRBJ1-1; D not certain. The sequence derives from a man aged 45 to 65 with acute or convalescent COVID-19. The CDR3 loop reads CASSYFSNTEAFF. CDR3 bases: TGTGCCAGCAGTTATTTCTCCAACACTGAAGCTTTCTTT.